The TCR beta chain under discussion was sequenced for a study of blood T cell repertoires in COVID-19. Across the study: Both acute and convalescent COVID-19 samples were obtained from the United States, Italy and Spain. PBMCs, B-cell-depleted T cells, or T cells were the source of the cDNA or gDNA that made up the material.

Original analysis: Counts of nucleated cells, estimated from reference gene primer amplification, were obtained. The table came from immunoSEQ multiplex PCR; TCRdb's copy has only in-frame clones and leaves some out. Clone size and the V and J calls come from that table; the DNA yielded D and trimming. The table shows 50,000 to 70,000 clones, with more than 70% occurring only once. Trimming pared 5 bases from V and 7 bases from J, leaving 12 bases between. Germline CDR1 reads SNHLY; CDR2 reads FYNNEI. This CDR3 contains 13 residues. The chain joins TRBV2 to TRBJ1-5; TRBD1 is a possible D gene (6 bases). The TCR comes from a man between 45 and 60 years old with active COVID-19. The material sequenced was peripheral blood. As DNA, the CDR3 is TGTGCCAGCAGTAACAGGGACAAACAGCCCCAGCATTTT. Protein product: CASSNRDKQPQHF.